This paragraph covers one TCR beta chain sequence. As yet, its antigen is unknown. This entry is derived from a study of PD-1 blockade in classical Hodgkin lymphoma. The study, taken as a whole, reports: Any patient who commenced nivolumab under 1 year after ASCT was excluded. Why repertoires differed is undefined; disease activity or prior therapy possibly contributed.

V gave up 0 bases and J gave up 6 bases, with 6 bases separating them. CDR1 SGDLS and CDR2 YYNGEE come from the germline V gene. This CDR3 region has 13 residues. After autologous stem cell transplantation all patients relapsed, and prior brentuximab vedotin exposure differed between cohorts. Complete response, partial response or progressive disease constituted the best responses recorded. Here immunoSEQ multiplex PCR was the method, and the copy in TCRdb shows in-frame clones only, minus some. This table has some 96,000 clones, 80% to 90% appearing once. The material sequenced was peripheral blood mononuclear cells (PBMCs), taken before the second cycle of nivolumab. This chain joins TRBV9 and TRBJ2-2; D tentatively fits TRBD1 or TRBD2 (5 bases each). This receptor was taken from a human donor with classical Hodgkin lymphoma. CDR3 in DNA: TGTGCCAGCAGCGTAGTGGGGGCCGGGGAGCTGTTTTTT. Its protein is CASSVVGAGELFF.